This TCR beta chain was captured by sequencing in a study of T-cell reconstitution after alpha-beta-depleted transplantation in children. The CDR3 has 15 residues. V lost 1 base, J lost 5 bases, and 3 bases stayed unmatched. The TCRbeta library was prepared with unique molecular identifiers. TCRdb re-analysed the PCR reads in MiXCR, keeping a single row per CDR3 protein. Of approximately 1,000,000 distinct CDR3 sequences listed, about 30% are singletons. Sequencing used PBMCs, mostly from graft donor cells, obtained 360 days after TCRalphabeta/CD19-depleted stem cell transplant. The TCR was taken from a boy under three years old who had a stem cell transplant for SCID, so the T cells may come from the graft donor. The rearrangement links TRBV12-3 or TRBV12-4 to TRBJ1-5; TRBD1 aligns across 9 bases. The CDR3 nucleotides read TGTGCCAGCAGTTTAGGGGGACAGGGCGATCAGCCCCAGCATTTT. Amino acids: CASSLGGQGDQPQHF.